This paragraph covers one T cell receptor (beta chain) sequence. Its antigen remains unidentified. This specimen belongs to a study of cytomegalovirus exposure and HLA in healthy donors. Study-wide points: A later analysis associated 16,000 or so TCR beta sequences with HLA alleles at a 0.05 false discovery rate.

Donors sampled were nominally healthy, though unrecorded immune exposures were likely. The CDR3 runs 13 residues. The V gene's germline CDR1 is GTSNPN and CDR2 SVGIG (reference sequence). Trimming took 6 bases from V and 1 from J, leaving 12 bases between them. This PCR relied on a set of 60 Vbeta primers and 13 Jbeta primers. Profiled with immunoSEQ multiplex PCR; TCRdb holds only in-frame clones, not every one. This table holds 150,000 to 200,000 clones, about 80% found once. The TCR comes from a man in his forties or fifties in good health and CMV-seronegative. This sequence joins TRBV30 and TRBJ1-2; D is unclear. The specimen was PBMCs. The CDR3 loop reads CACGRGLNYGYTF. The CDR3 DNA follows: TGTGCCTGCGGGCGTGGACTTAACTATGGCTACACCTTC.